The T cell receptor (beta chain) under discussion was sequenced for a study of T cell responses to AZD1222 COVID-19 vaccine. V was pared by 1 base and J by 0 bases, with 10 bases of the junction left unmatched. Germline CDR1 and CDR2: SGHAT and FQNNGV. This CDR3 spans 18 amino acids. Investigators merged groups given second doses at roughly 4 or roughly 12 weeks. Whole-study results and caveats: Among those given AZD1222, only five to seven were seropositive at baseline. Repertoires were collected only later (after the peak T cell response had occurred). Mapped onto spike, vaccine-associated CD4 TCRs spanned it and were dominant at 160-218 and 743-854.

Repertoires were generated with immunoSEQ multiplex PCR, while TCRdb's copy carries only in-frame clones and drops some. The data show over 150,000 clones, with around 88% seen just once and less than 1.3% held by the top ten. With regard to this clone: The antigen remains unidentified.

The TCR comes from an adult who received the AZD1222 COVID-19 vaccine. This chain links TRBV11-2 with TRBJ2-7; TRBD2 matches at 9 bases. The input for sequencing was peripheral blood, taken 28 days after the second AZD1222 dose. For the CDR3, the DNA is TGTGCCAGCAGCTTAGGGCGGAGGCTAGCGGGGCCCTCCTACGAGCAGTACTTC. Translated: CASSLGRRLAGPSYEQYF.